These 2 T cell receptor beta chains share one sample of origin, sequenced in a study of T cell responses to AZD1222 COVID-19 vaccine. The data were produced by immunoSEQ multiplex PCR, yet TCRdb's version contains in-frame clones alone and is incomplete. The top ten clones hold more than 40% of a sample with 110,000 or so clones, roughly nine tenths of them seen once. The sequences come from peripheral blood, collected 28 days after the second AZD1222 dose. These receptors were collected from an adult who received the AZD1222 COVID-19 vaccine.

This CDR3 reads CSASKPASGISGELFF. CDR3 nucleotides: TGCAGTGCTAGTAAGCCGGCTAGCGGGATTTCGGGGGAGCTGTTTTTT. The V gene is TRBV20-1, the J gene TRBJ2-2, with 9 positions matching TRBD2. The J segment lost 8 bases and the V segment lost 3 bases, leaving 13 bases of the junction unmatched. Germline lookup yields CDR1 DFQATT and CDR2 SNEGSKA (reference sequence). CDR3 length: 16 residues.

This sequence joins TRBV5-8 and TRBJ2-7; possible D gene TRBD2, 5 bases. CDR1 and CDR2 from the germline V gene are SGHTS and YDEGEE. The CDR3 consists of 14 residues. Trimming cost V 5 bases and J 4 bases, with 16 bases left between them. As DNA, the CDR3 is TGTGCCAGCAGGGTAGGACCCGGGGATTACGAGCAGTACTTC. Protein sequence: CASRVGPGDYEQYF.